Following are 12 T cell receptor beta chains from one sample sequenced in a study of T cells in Graves' hyperthyroidism and ophthalmopathy. What was amplified from RNA transcripts were TCR beta CDR3 regions. HTBI primers were used for first-round RT-PCR of the TCR CDR3. Each CDR3 protein is one row after TCRdb ran MiXCR on the multiplex PCR reads. The table records hundreds of thousands of distinct CDR3 sequences, around 16% of them present only once. The specimen sequenced was blood. All receptors come from a woman aged 18 to 35 with Graves' hyperthyroidism.

This clonotype was recorded at least ten times. In DNA, the CDR3 is TGTGCCTGGAGTGTGGCGGTTAATTCACCCCTCCACTTT. Translating gives CAWSVAVNSPLHF. This chain connects TRBV30 to TRBJ1-6; D is undetermined. V was trimmed by 0 bases and J by 6 bases, leaving 6 bases between them. This CDR3 has 13 amino acids. Per germline, CDR1 GTSNPN and CDR2 SVGIG (reference sequence).

The chain carries TRBV4-2 and TRBJ1-2; the D gene is possibly TRBD1 (5 bases). The CDR3 consists of 14 residues. The germline V and J ends were trimmed by 4 bases and 8 bases, with 17 bases remaining between them. Germline-derived CDR1 and CDR2 are LGHNA and YNFKEQ. This CDR3 is CASSPRGANSGYTF. For the CDR3, the DNA is TGTGCCAGCAGCCCCCGCGGGGCAAACTCAGGCTACACCTTC.

This clonotype was seen ten or more times. This rearrangement joins TRBV14 to TRBJ2-2; D is possibly TRBD1 (6 bases). Germline-derived CDR1 and CDR2 are SGHDN and FVKESK. With 3 bases removed from V and 4 bases from J, the gap between germline ends came to 15 bases. CDR3 size: 16 residues. CDR3: CASSHGQARGTGELFF. In DNA form, the CDR3 reads TGTGCCAGCAGCCACGGACAAGCCAGGGGCACCGGGGAGCTGTTTTTT.

Many counts were recorded for this clonotype. V usage is TRBV20-1 and J usage is TRBJ2-1; no clear D. Germline V gene lookup returns CDR1 DFQATT and CDR2 SNEGSKA (reference sequence). Trimming pared 6 bases from V and 2 bases from J, leaving 11 bases between. The CDR3 covers 13 residues. The CDR3 DNA is TGCAGTGCAGGAGAAAAACCCTACAATGAGCAGTTCTTC. It yields the protein CSAGEKPYNEQFF.

The sample holds many counts of this clonotype. This chain uses TRBV10-3 with TRBJ2-5, with a tentative D call TRBD1 (6 bases). Germline V lookup: CDR1 ENHRY, CDR2 SYGVKD. V lost 3 bases, J lost 5 bases, and 10 bases lay in between. The CDR3 has 13 amino acids. CDR3 coding DNA: TGTGCCATCAGTGACCTCGACAGGGAGACCCAGTACTTC. It translates to CAISDLDRETQYF.

This clonotype turned up a few times. A much larger clone differs from this one at a single base, so this may be a read error. The chain is built from TRBV5-1 and TRBJ2-1; D uncertain. The CDR3 covers 17 residues. Per germline, CDR1 SGHRS and CDR2 YFSETQ. Trimming left V 1 base short and J 6 bases short, with 20 bases between. The CDR3: CASSLSLVGLICNEQFF. For the CDR3, the DNA is TGCGCCAGCAGCTTGAGTCTGGTCGGTCTTATCTGCAATGAGCAGTTCTTC.

This clonotype was recorded many times. The chain carries TRBV3-1 and TRBJ2-1; TRBD2 matches 10 bases. V gave up 2 bases and J gave up 8 bases; unmatched junction bases: 15. Per the germline V gene, CDR1 is LGHDT and CDR2 is YNNKEL (reference sequence). This CDR3 comprises 18 residues. CDR3 amino acids: CASSQIAGGHLGGDEQFF. As DNA, the CDR3 is TGTGCCAGCAGCCAAATAGCGGGGGGACACCTCGGGGGCGATGAGCAGTTCTTC.

This clonotype appeared a few times. This rearrangement joins TRBV19 to TRBJ2-3; D is possibly TRBD2 (5 bases). Germline values: CDR1 LNHDA, CDR2 SQIVND (reference sequence). This CDR3 is 16 amino acids long. With 5 bases removed from V and 0 bases from J, the gap between germline ends came to 15 bases. The chain's CDR3 is CASSQDSLSSTDTQYF. The CDR3, as DNA: TGTGCCAGTAGTCAGGACTCCCTCTCGAGCACAGATACGCAGTATTTT.

This chain joins TRBV20-1 and TRBJ2-1; 7 bases line up with TRBD1. Germline V gives CDR1 DFQATT, CDR2 SNEGSKA (reference sequence). After removal of 0 bases from V and 4 bases from J, the junction contained 6 bases not matched to a gene. This CDR3 region has 15 residues. CDR3 sequence reads: CSARDPQGIYNEQFF. DNA for the CDR3: TGCAGTGCTAGAGATCCACAGGGGATTTACAATGAGCAGTTCTTC.

This clonotype was observed at least ten times. The chain couples TRBV5-1 to TRBJ2-1; D may be TRBD2 (7 bases). V lost 3 bases, J lost 8 bases, and 15 bases lay in between. CDR1 is SGHRS, CDR2 YFSETQ, per germline. The CDR3 sequence is 14 residues long. The CDR3, as DNA: TGCGCCAGCAGCTGGGGGGGGCTAGGGGATGAGCAGTTCTTC. As protein: CASSWGGLGDEQFF.

Many counts were recorded for this clonotype. This chain links TRBV27 with TRBJ1-5; 10 positions agree with TRBD1. V lost 3 bases to trimming and J lost 9 bases; unmatched junction nucleotides: 5. Germline CDR1 and CDR2: MNHEY and SMNVEV (reference sequence). The CDR3 has 14 amino acids. DNA for the CDR3: TGTGCCAGCAGTTTGGGACAGGGGCTAGGGCCCCAGCATTTT. This gives the protein CASSLGQGLGPQHF.

This clonotype was observed at least ten times. The chain uses TRBV11-2 and TRBJ2-5; 9 positions match TRBD1. V trimming: 5 bases; J trimming: 2 bases; junction bases outside the gene matches: 9. The CDR3 contains 16 residues. Germline CDR1 and CDR2: SGHAT and FQNNGV. The CDR3 protein is CASSLGQGSTQETQYF. CDR3 in DNA: TGTGCCAGCAGCCTGGGACAGGGATCGACGCAAGAGACCCAGTACTTC.